The clone carrying this TCR beta chain is categorized as medium-sized (0.01 to 0.1%). The antigen remains unidentified. Time point noted: longitudinal time-point 2. The making of cDNA relied on 5'RACE with 10-nucleotide random UMIs. TCRdb passed the 5' RACE reads through MiXCR, listing each CDR3 protein once. Of some 30,000 distinct CDR3 sequences in the sample, about 13% were seen once. CDR1 and CDR2 from the germline V gene are ENHRY and SYGVKD. The CDR3 spans 15 residues. V shed 4 bases and J 2 bases; nucleotides not matched to a gene: 6. This sample is part of a study of neurological immune-mediated disorders. Study-wide findings and caveats: The most TCR clonal expansion was seen in HTLV-1-associated myelopathy, whereas the least was seen in multiple sclerosis, below the level in healthy controls. The absence of shared CDR3 amino acid sequences among expanded clones across subjects suggests private repertoires in all groups.

Source material: PBMCs. This sequence originates from a woman aged 40 to 50 in good health. The J gene is TRBJ2-7, the V gene TRBV10-3; the match to TRBD1 covers 9 bases. The CDR3 nucleotides read TGTGCCATCAGTGCCGGACAGGGGATGACCTACGAGCAGTACTTC. Its protein product is CAISAGQGMTYEQYF.